This T cell receptor (beta chain) was sequenced for a study of blood T cell repertoires in COVID-19. Study information: Spain, Italy and the United States supplied samples that represented acute and convalescent COVID-19. PBMCs, B-cell-depleted T cells, or T cells were the source of the cDNA or gDNA that made up the material.

Per the original data handling: Estimation of nucleated cell counts was performed using reference gene primer amplification. Libraries were prepared by immunoSEQ multiplex PCR; TCRdb keeps only in-frame clonotypes and omits some of them. The DNA gave D and trimming, while V, J and clone size come from that table. The sample lists about 210,000 clones, over 70% seen once, with 7% to 10% in the top ten. The CDR3 totals 15 residues. Trimming took 2 bases from V and 2 from J; bases not matched to a gene: 2. Germline V lookup: CDR1 KGHSH, CDR2 LQKENI. The chain employs TRBV18 and TRBJ2-1; 8 bases match TRBD2. The clonotype comes from a woman between 45 and 60 years old with acute or convalescent COVID-19. Sample: peripheral blood. CDR3 DNA sequence: TGTGCCAGCTCACCAGCGGGAGGTACCTACAATGAGCAGTTCTTC. Translating gives CASSPAGGTYNEQFF.